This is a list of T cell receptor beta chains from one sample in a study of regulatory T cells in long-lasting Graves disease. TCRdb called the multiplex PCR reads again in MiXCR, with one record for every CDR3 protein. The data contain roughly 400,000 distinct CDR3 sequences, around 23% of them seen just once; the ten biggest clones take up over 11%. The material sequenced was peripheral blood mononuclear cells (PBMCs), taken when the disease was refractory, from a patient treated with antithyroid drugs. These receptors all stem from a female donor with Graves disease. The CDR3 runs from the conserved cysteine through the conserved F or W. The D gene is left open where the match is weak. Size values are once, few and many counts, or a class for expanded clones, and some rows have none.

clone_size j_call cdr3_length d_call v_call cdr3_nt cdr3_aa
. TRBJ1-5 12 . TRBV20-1 TGCAGTGCTAGGGGGGGGTACCAGCCCCAGCATTTT CSARGGYQPQHF
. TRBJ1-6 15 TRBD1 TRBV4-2 TGTGCCAGCAGCCAAGCACAGGGGGTATATTCACCCCTCCACTTT CASSQAQGVYSPLHF
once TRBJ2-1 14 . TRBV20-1 TGCAGTGCCCCCGATAGGGGGACAAGCAATGAGCAGTTCTTC CSAPDRGTSNEQFF
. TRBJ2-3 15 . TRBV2 TGTGCCAGCAGTGAAGCGCACCGGTGGGGAGATACGCAGTATTTT CASSEAHRWGDTQYF
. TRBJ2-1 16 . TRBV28 TGTGCCAGCAGTCCCCCCTCCGGGACAACCGACAATGAGCAGTTCTTC CASSPPSGTTDNEQFF
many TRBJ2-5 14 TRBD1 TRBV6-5 TGTGCCAGCAGTTATAATACAGGGGGCCGAACCCAGTACTTC CASSYNTGGRTQYF
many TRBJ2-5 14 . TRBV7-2 TGTGCCAGCAGCTTAGTACTAGAGGCGGAGACCCAGTACTTC CASSLVLEAETQYF
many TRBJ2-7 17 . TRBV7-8 TGTGCCAGCAGCTTAGTCCACACGGGGACGGAGACCTACGAGCAGTACTTC CASSLVHTGTETYEQYF
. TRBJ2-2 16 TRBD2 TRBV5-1 TGCGCCAGCAGCTGGACTAGTGGGAGGGCCTCTGGGGAGCTGTTTTTT CASSWTSGRASGELFF
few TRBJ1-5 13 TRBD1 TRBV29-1 TGCAGCGTTGGACAGGGGGGCAATCAGCCCCAGCATTTT CSVGQGGNQPQHF
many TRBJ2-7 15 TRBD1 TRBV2 TGTGCCAGCAGTCCCGGACAGGCGAGGAGCTACGAGCAGTACTTC CASSPGQARSYEQYF
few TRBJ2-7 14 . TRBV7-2 TGTGCCAGCAGCTTAGGGAGGGGGATTTACGAGCAGTACTTC CASSLGRGIYEQYF
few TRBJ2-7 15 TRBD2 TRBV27 TGTGCCAGCAGGCCATTAGCGGGAGCGTCCTACGAGCAGTACTTC CASRPLAGASYEQYF
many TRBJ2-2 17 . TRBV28 TGTGCCAGCAGTTTATCAACAACGGGAGCGGTCACCGGGGAGCTGTTTTTT CASSLSTTGAVTGELFF
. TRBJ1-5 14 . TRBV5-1 TGCGCCAGCAGCTCGGAAGGGCCGAATCAGCCCCAGCATTTT CASSSEGPNQPQHF